A single sample is the source of the 27 T cell receptor beta chains below, sequenced in a study of cytomegalovirus exposure and HLA in healthy donors. The PCR used 60 Vbeta and 13 Jbeta primers. The table came from immunoSEQ multiplex PCR; TCRdb's copy has only in-frame clones and leaves some out. The listing contains roughly 100,000 clones. The sequenced sample was PBMCs. The receptors stem from a man in his forties or fifties in good health and CMV-seronegative.

The V call is TRBV9, the J call TRBJ2-2; the D gene is possibly TRBD1 (7 bases). This CDR3 has 16 amino acids. Germline lookup yields CDR1 SGDLS and CDR2 YYNGEE. Trimming removed 4 bases at V and 1 base at J, with 14 bases between. The CDR3, as DNA: TGTGCCAGCAGCTTTTCAGGGGGGCAGAACACCGGGGAGCTGTTTTTT. Translated, it gives CASSFSGGQNTGELFF.

The chain links TRBV19 to TRBJ2-2; 8 nucleotides line up with TRBD2. After removal of 4 bases from V and 1 base from J, the junction contained 5 bases not matched to a gene. The CDR3 extends over 16 amino acids. Germline CDR1 is LNHDA and CDR2 is SQIVND (reference sequence). This chain's CDR3 is CASSKLAAKNTGELFF. Here the CDR3 DNA reads TGTGCCAGTAGTAAACTAGCGGCGAAGAACACCGGGGAGCTGTTTTTT.

This chain connects TRBV30 to TRBJ1-5, with D possibly being TRBD1 (5 bases). The CDR3 is 14 residues long. Germline CDR1 and CDR2: GTSNPN and SVGIG (reference sequence). Trimming stripped 3 bases from V and 3 bases from J, with 12 bases between. CDR3 residues: CAWSLGHPNQPQHF. Written as DNA, the CDR3 is TGTGCCTGGAGCCTAGGACATCCCAATCAGCCCCAGCATTTT. Variable domain in full (rest from reference TRBV30 and TRBJ1-5): SQTIHQWPATLVQPVGSPLSLECTVEGTSNPNLYWYRQAAGRGLQLLFYSVGIGQISSEVPQNLSASRPQDRQFILSSKKLLLSDSGFYLCAWSLGHPNQPQHFGDGTRLSIL.

The rearrangement links TRBV30 to TRBJ2-7; D is perhaps TRBD1 (5 bases). The CDR3 covers 12 residues. Germline CDR1 reads GTSNPN; CDR2 reads SVGIG (reference sequence). V was cut by 0 bases and J by 6 bases, with 9 bases left in between. In nucleotides, the CDR3 is TGTGCCTGGAGTGTAGGGGTAGGCGAGCAGTACTTC. Its protein product is CAWSVGVGEQYF.

The chain carries TRBV15 and TRBJ2-1, with D possibly being TRBD2 (5 bases). V gave up 2 bases and J gave up 5 bases, with 10 bases separating them. The germline V gene encodes CDR1 LNHNV and CDR2 YYDKDF (reference sequence). CDR3 length: 14 amino acids. DNA of the CDR3: TGTGCCACCAGCAGAAGAGGGTTGGACAATGAGCAGTTCTTC. This codes for CATSRRGLDNEQFF.

The chain couples TRBV28 to TRBJ1-6, with 8 nucleotides matching TRBD1. CDR1 and CDR2 from the germline V gene are MDHEN and SYDVKM. V lost 6 bases to trimming and J lost 4 bases; unmatched junction nucleotides: 5. The CDR3 length is 15 residues. The CDR3 sequence: CASSYGQGYNSPLHF. CDR3 sequence (DNA): TGTGCCAGCAGCTATGGACAGGGTTATAATTCACCCCTCCACTTT. Full variable domain (missing parts from reference TRBV28 and TRBJ1-6): DVKVTQSSRYLVKRTGEKVFLECVQDMDHENMFWYRQDPGLGLRLIYFSYDVKMKEKGDIPEGYSVSREKKERFSLILESASTNQTSMYLCASSYGQGYNSPLHFGNGTRLTVT.

The chain links TRBV27 to TRBJ1-1; TRBD1 is a possible D gene (6 bases). V lost 3 bases and J 4 bases, leaving 9 bases between the germline ends. The CDR3 is 13 residues long. The germline gives CDR1 MNHEY, CDR2 SMNVEV (reference sequence). The CDR3 here is CASSLSGATEAFF. The CDR3 coding sequence is TGTGCCAGCAGTTTGTCAGGGGCCACTGAAGCTTTCTTT.

The rearrangement links TRBV6-1 to TRBJ2-1; 8 bases match TRBD1. Trimming cost V 2 bases and J 6 bases; bases outside gene matches: 18. CDR1 and CDR2 from the germline V gene are MNHNS and SASEGT. The length of the CDR3 is 19 residues. CDR3 nucleotides: TGTGCCAGCAGTGAATATGGTGGGGTTGCAGGGGGCGCGTCCAATGAGCAGTTCTTC. It is translated as CASSEYGGVAGGASNEQFF.

The chain is built from TRBV29-1 and TRBJ2-1; TRBD2 aligns across 7 bases. V gave up 4 bases and J gave up 6 bases; unmatched junction bases: 6. Germline V CDR1 and CDR2: SQVTM, ANQGSEA. The CDR3 is made up of 13 amino acids. CDR3 sequence reads: CSVVLGRSNEQFF. The CDR3 DNA is TGCAGCGTTGTCCTCGGGAGGAGCAATGAGCAGTTCTTC.

V gene TRBV2 combines with J gene TRBJ2-7; TRBD1 matches at 7 bases. Germline lookup yields CDR1 SNHLY and CDR2 FYNNEI. The CDR3 runs 15 residues. The junction had 9 bases not matched to a gene; V was cut back by 7 bases and J by 0 bases. The CDR3 protein is CASTTTQGISYEQYF. The CDR3 region has the DNA TGTGCCAGCACTACTACACAGGGGATCTCCTACGAGCAGTACTTC.

This chain joins TRBV7-9 and TRBJ2-7, with D possibly matching TRBD1 (6 bases). Trimming cost V 5 bases and J 4 bases, with 21 bases left between them. Germline assignment: CDR1 SEHNR and CDR2 FQNEAQ (reference sequence). The CDR3 sequence is 16 residues long. CDR3 sequence: CASSNGPRDKIYEQYF. CDR3 bases: TGTGCCAGCAGCAACGGACCCCGGGACAAGATATACGAGCAGTACTTC.

The chain joins TRBV6-6 to TRBJ1-5; TRBD1 aligns across 8 bases. Germline V gives CDR1 MNHNY, CDR2 SVGAGI (reference sequence). The CDR3 extends over 15 amino acids. Trimming removed 6 bases from V and 6 bases from J; junction bases left unmatched: 10. The CDR3 here is CASRSQGVQVQPQHF. The CDR3 nucleotides read TGTGCCAGCAGATCACAGGGGGTTCAGGTTCAGCCCCAGCATTTT.

This chain uses TRBV5-1 with TRBJ2-2; 12 bases map to TRBD2. Unmatched junction bases numbered 11, after V lost 1 base and J lost 7 bases. CDR3 length equals 18 residues. The germline V gene encodes CDR1 SGHRS and CDR2 YFSETQ. The CDR3, as DNA: TGCGCCAGCAGCTTGCGTCTAGCGGGAGGGGTCGTTATCGGGGAGCTGTTTTTT. Encoded protein: CASSLRLAGGVVIGELFF. Full variable domain (remainder filled in from reference TRBV5-1 and TRBJ2-2): KAGVTQTPRYLIKTRGQQVTLSCSPISGHRSVSWYQQTPGQGLQFLFEYFSETQRNKGNFPGRFSGRQFSNSRSEMNVSTLELGDSALYLCASSLRLAGGVVIGELFFGEGSRLTVL.

Worth noting for this clone: The sample carries other DNA sequences with the same CDR3. The V call is TRBV11-2, the J call TRBJ1-5; 9 bases line up with TRBD1. CDR1 and CDR2 from the germline V gene are SGHAT and FQNNGV. This CDR3 is 13 amino acids long. V dropped 5 bases and J dropped 6; count of bases not matched to a gene: 2. CDR3 DNA sequence: TGTGCCAGCAGCGCGGACAGGGGTCAGCCCCAGCATTTT. It yields the protein CASSADRGQPQHF.

Of note for this clone: One junction end disagrees with the germline gene, perhaps due to a read error. The chain joins TRBV7-9 to TRBJ1-1; D gene unclear. Germline values: CDR1 SEHNR, CDR2 FQNEAQ (reference sequence). This CDR3 has 11 amino acids. The DNA for the CDR3 is TGTGCCAGCAGGTTGGGCAGTGCGAGCCTCTTT. Translation: CASRLGSASLF.

The chain carries TRBV7-9 and TRBJ2-7; a weak D match, TRBD1 (6 bases). This CDR3 contains 12 residues. Germline V gene data show CDR1 as SEHNR and CDR2 as FQNEAQ (reference sequence). The V gene lost 10 bases and the J gene lost 3 bases, with 13 bases spanning the gap. CDR3: CATELDSYEQYF. CDR3 DNA: TGTGCCACCGAGCTGGACAGCTACGAGCAGTACTTC.

As for this clone: One end of the junction fails to match germline, which may point to a read error. The rearrangement links TRBV6-5 to TRBJ1-1, with D possibly TRBD1 on 6 matching bases. The CDR3 length is 14 residues. CDR1 and CDR2 (germline): MNHEY, SVGAGI. The CDR3 spells CASSLDRIKTGAFF. Here the CDR3 DNA reads TGTGCCAGCAGTCTAGACAGGATTAAGACTGGAGCTTTCTTT.

The chain is built from TRBV11-3 and TRBJ2-2; D may be TRBD1 (6 bases). V was trimmed by 5 bases and J by 0 bases, leaving 13 bases between them. Germline CDR1 is SGHNT and CDR2 is YENEEA. The CDR3 contains 16 residues. Written as DNA, the CDR3 is TGTGCCAGCAGCATACAGGGACCGCCGAACACCGGGGAGCTGTTTTTT. This gives the protein CASSIQGPPNTGELFF.

This chain links TRBV29-1 with TRBJ1-1, with unresolved D. Germline CDR1 SQVTM, CDR2 ANQGSEA. V was cut by 7 bases and J by 4 bases, with 13 bases left in between. The CDR3 is 12 amino acids. CDR3 sequence (DNA): TGCAGCGCCGCTAGTACGTTCACTGAAGCTTTCTTT. Its translation is CSAASTFTEAFF.

The genes are TRBV14 and TRBJ2-2; D is possibly TRBD1 (6 bases). The CDR3 is 15 amino acids. Trimming pared 4 bases from V and 1 base from J, leaving 10 bases between. The V gene's germline CDR1 is SGHDN and CDR2 FVKESK. DNA of the CDR3: TGTGCCAGCAGCCCCGTAGGGGGGAACACCGGGGAGCTGTTTTTT. This gives the protein CASSPVGGNTGELFF.

This chain joins TRBV7-9 and TRBJ1-1; perhaps TRBD1 as D (6 bases). Trimming cost V 4 bases and J 1 base, with 13 bases left between them. CDR3 length equals 15 residues. Germline CDR1 is SEHNR and CDR2 is FQNEAQ (reference sequence). The CDR3 nucleotides read TGTGCCAGCAGCTCGACGGGACACAAGAACACTGAAGCTTTCTTT. The encoded protein is CASSSTGHKNTEAFF.

This chain connects TRBV6-1 to TRBJ2-2; D may be TRBD1 (6 bases). The CDR3 length is 15 residues. Germline values: CDR1 MNHNS, CDR2 SASEGT. The ends were cut back, 6 bases at V and 4 bases at J, with 15 bases in the middle. The chain's CDR3 is CASSPTGTPTGELFF. The CDR3 nucleotides read TGTGCCAGCAGCCCAACCGGGACACCCACCGGGGAGCTGTTTTTT.

This CDR3 is CASSFGHREQFF. The DNA for the CDR3 is TGTGCCAGCAGCTTCGGGCACAGGGAGCAGTTCTTC. The rearrangement uses TRBV5-6 and TRBJ2-1, with TRBD1 as a possible D gene (5 bases). CDR1 SGHDT and CDR2 YYEEEE come from the germline V gene. The CDR3 covers 12 residues. V lost 2 bases to trimming and J lost 10 bases, with 10 bases between them. Drawing the rest from reference TRBV5-6 and TRBJ2-1, the complete variable domain is DAGVTQSPTHLIKTRGQQVTLRCSPKSGHDTVSWYQQALGQGPQFIFQYYEEEERQRGNFPDRFSGHQFPNYSSELNVNALLLGDSALYLCASSFGHREQFFGPGTRLTVL.

This rearrangement joins TRBV5-1 to TRBJ1-4; 9 bases agree with TRBD1. The germline gives CDR1 SGHRS, CDR2 YFSETQ. J gave up 8 bases and V 8 bases, and 10 bases lay outside the gene matches. This CDR3 is built from 14 residues. This CDR3 reads CASSAQGAGEKLFF. The CDR3 nucleotides are TGCGCCAGTTCGGCACAGGGGGCCGGCGAAAAACTGTTTTTT.

This chain connects TRBV6-6 to TRBJ2-1; D may be TRBD2 (5 bases). V lost 4 bases, J lost 3 bases, and 10 bases lay in between. Germline V CDR1 and CDR2: MNHNY, SVGAGI (reference sequence). CDR3 length equals 14 residues. CDR3 in amino acids: CASSSGIDYNEQFF. The CDR3 coding sequence is TGTGCCAGCAGTTCCGGGATTGACTACAATGAGCAGTTCTTC.

The gene calls are TRBV19 and TRBJ1-6; 7 nucleotides line up with TRBD1. CDR1 LNHDA and CDR2 SQIVND come from the germline V gene (reference sequence). Unmatched junction bases numbered 4, after V lost 3 bases and J lost 8 bases. This CDR3 comprises 14 residues. CDR3 region: CASSIYQGDSPLHF. The CDR3 DNA reads TGTGCCAGTAGTATTTATCAGGGGGATTCACCCCTCCACTTT. Using reference TRBV19 and TRBJ1-6 for the parts outside the CDR3, the full variable domain is DGGITQSPKYLFRKEGQNVTLSCEQNLNHDAMYWYRQDPGQGLRLIYYSQIVNDFQKGDIAEGYSVSREKKESFPLTVTSAQKNPTAFYLCASSIYQGDSPLHFGNGTRLTVT.

The chain carries TRBV5-1 and TRBJ1-4; D gene uncertain. From germline, CDR1 is SGHRS and CDR2 YFSETQ. The CDR3 spans 14 residues. Trimming stripped 0 bases from V and 2 bases from J, with 5 bases between. CDR3 DNA sequence: TGCGCCAGCAGCTTGGATAGTACTAATGAAAAACTGTTTTTT. Translated: CASSLDSTNEKLFF.